This T cell receptor (beta chain) is from a study of shared clonotypes between healthy human individuals. Study-wide background: CD4 naive and memory got three plates each, CD8 naive two, CD8 memory one.

The table lists this clone with a few counts. Each cell subset's genomic DNA was divided evenly among several immunoSEQ plates. TCRdb's table, derived via immunoSEQ multiplex PCR, lists solely in-frame clones and lacks some. Of more than 400,000 clones listed, 90% to 96% are singletons. Trimming removed 1 base at V and 4 bases at J, with 11 bases between. The germline CDR1 and CDR2 sequences are PRHDT and FYEKMQ (reference sequence). This CDR3 has 14 residues. The source is a woman under 40 in good health. J is TRBJ2-7 and V is TRBV13, with unresolved D. What was sequenced was naive CD4+ T cells sorted from blood. Subset in this sample: CD45RA+ positively selected. The CDR3 DNA follows: TGTGCCAGCAGCTTAGCTCGCTCGGTATACGAGCAGTACTTC. Encoded protein: CASSLARSVYEQYF.